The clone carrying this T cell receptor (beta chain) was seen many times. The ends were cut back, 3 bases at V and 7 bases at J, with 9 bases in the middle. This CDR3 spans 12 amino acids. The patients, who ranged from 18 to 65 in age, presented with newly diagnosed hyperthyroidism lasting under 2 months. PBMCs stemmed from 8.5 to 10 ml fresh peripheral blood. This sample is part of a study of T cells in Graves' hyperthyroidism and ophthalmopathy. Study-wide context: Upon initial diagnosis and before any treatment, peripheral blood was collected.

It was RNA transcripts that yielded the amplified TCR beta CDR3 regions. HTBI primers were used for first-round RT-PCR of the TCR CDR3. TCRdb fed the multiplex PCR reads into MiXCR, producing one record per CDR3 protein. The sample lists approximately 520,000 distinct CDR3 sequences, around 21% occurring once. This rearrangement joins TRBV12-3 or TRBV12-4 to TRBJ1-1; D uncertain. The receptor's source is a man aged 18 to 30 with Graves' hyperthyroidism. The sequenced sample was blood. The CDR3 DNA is TGTGCCAGCAGTTTGATGCGGTTTGAAGCTTTCTTT. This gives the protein CASSLMRFEAFF.